This TCR beta chain was captured by sequencing in a study of blood T cell repertoires in COVID-19. At the level of the study: From the United States, Italy and Spain came samples of acute and convalescent COVID-19. PBMCs, B-cell-depleted T cells, or T cells provided the cDNA or gDNA that made up the material.

Germline V gene data show CDR1 as SNHLY and CDR2 as FYNNEI. V was trimmed by 4 bases and J by 1 base, leaving 5 bases between them. This CDR3 has 12 amino acids. Clones were read by immunoSEQ multiplex PCR, and TCRdb kept only the in-frame ones, dropping some. The data show 280,000 or so clones, with around 88% seen just once and roughly 7% held by the top ten. The sequence came from a woman in her 30s who had recovered from COVID-19. Source material: peripheral blood. V usage is TRBV2 and J usage is TRBJ2-7; no clear D gene. The CDR3 DNA reads TGTGCCAGCAGTGCAGGTTCCTACGAGCAGTACTTC. It encodes CASSAGSYEQYF.